One and the same sample provided the 9 T cell receptor beta chains below, sequenced in a study of radiotherapy plus CTLA-4 blockade in lung cancer. TCRdb's copy holds only in-frame clones and misses some; the assay was immunoSEQ multiplex PCR. The sample lists about 38,000 clones; about 73% were seen once. Sequencing used peripheral blood, obtained from a patient treated with radiotherapy plus ipilimumab. These receptors all come from a human donor with non-small cell lung cancer who had stable disease on radiotherapy plus ipilimumab.

The chain employs TRBV19 and TRBJ1-2, with 10 bases aligning to TRBD1. Germline CDR1 and CDR2: LNHDA and SQIVND (reference sequence). The CDR3 totals 15 residues. With V trimmed by 3 bases and J by 5 bases, 6 bases remained unmatched. The CDR3 DNA sequence: TGTGCCAGTAGTATCCCCCGACAGGGGGCTTATGGCTACACCTTC. Residues: CASSIPRQGAYGYTF.

This chain connects TRBV11-2 to TRBJ1-6; no clear D. The CDR3 length is 14 residues. CDR1 and CDR2 from the germline V gene are SGHAT and FQNNGV. Trimming stripped 7 bases from V and 6 bases from J, with 13 bases between. CDR3 in DNA: TGTGCCAGCACCGCACGGGCCAGTAATTCACCCCTCCACTTT. This encodes CASTARASNSPLHF. Variable domain in full (rest from reference TRBV11-2 and TRBJ1-6): EAGVAQSPRYKIIEKRQSVAFWCNPISGHATLYWYQQILGQGPKLLIQFQNNGVVDDSQLPKDRFSAERLKGVDSTLKIQPAKLEDSAVYLCASTARASNSPLHFGNGTRLTVT.

This chain uses TRBV2 with TRBJ1-2, with D possibly matching TRBD1 (5 bases). The ends were cut back, 2 bases at V and 8 bases at J, with 15 bases in the middle. CDR1 SNHLY and CDR2 FYNNEI come from the germline V gene. The length of the CDR3 is 14 residues. The chain's CDR3 is CASSESSGRGGYTF. In DNA, the CDR3 is TGTGCCAGCAGTGAATCATCAGGGAGGGGAGGCTACACCTTC. The full variable domain, with the rest looked up from reference TRBV2 and TRBJ1-2, is EPEVTQTPSHQVTQMGQEVILRCVPISNHLYFYWYRQILGQKVEFLVSFYNNEISEKSEIFDDQFSVERPDGSNFTLKIRSTKLEDSAMYFCASSESSGRGGYTFGSGTRLTVV.

The chain has TRBV6-1 and TRBJ2-5, with D possibly matching TRBD1 (7 bases). The CDR3 is 14 residues long. CDR1 and CDR2 (germline): MNHNS, SASEGT. V lost 5 bases and J lost 2, with 12 bases in between. CDR3 nucleotides: TGTGCCAGCAGTACCCAGGGGGGTCAAGAGACCCAGTACTTC. Translating gives CASSTQGGQETQYF.

The J gene is TRBJ1-4, the V gene TRBV18; maybe TRBD1 (6 bases). Germline V lookup: CDR1 KGHSH, CDR2 LQKENI. This CDR3 spans 17 amino acids. Trimming left V 2 bases short and J 8 bases short, with 21 bases between. The DNA for the CDR3 is TGTGCCAGCTCACCAGTGGTTCCGGACGGGGGGCTCGAAAAACTGTTTTTT. This sequence encodes CASSPVVPDGGLEKLFF.

The chain links TRBV30 to TRBJ1-2, with 7 nucleotides matching TRBD1. The germline V gene encodes CDR1 GTSNPN and CDR2 SVGIG (reference sequence). The trim removed 8 bases at V and 2 bases at J, leaving 8 bases unmatched. The CDR3 length is 13 residues. As DNA, the CDR3 is TGTGCCCTATACCTACAGGGGAACTATGGCTACACCTTC. This codes for CALYLQGNYGYTF.

The genes are TRBV19 and TRBJ2-6; 8 bases agree with TRBD1. The V and J ends lost 3 bases and 5 bases, in that order; junction bases with no gene match: 9. This CDR3 region has 17 residues. Germline V CDR1 and CDR2: LNHDA, SQIVND (reference sequence). Here the CDR3 reads CASSILSRGQWANVLTF. Written as DNA, the CDR3 is TGTGCCAGTAGTATCTTGTCCAGGGGGCAATGGGCCAACGTCCTGACTTTC. Complete variable domain (other parts from reference TRBV19 and TRBJ2-6): DGGITQSPKYLFRKEGQNVTLSCEQNLNHDAMYWYRQDPGQGLRLIYYSQIVNDFQKGDIAEGYSVSREKKESFPLTVTSAQKNPTAFYLCASSILSRGQWANVLTFGAGSRLTVL.

This clone was detected a few times. The J gene is TRBJ2-2, the V gene TRBV5-1; D may correspond to TRBD1 or TRBD2 (5 bases each). Germline-derived CDR1 and CDR2 are SGHRS and YFSETQ. The CDR3 is made up of 13 amino acids. The V end was cut by 10 bases, the J end by 5 bases, with 15 bases between. CDR3 sequence (DNA): TGCGCCGGACGGGACCAAATAACCGGGGAGCTGTTTTTT. Its protein product is CAGRDQITGELFF.

This chain joins TRBV6-6 and TRBJ2-5; 13 nucleotides agree with TRBD2. Looked up from germline, CDR1 is MNHNY and CDR2 is SVGAGI (reference sequence). The V gene end was trimmed by 3 bases and the J gene end by 5 bases; junction bases not matched to a gene: 3. The CDR3 loop spans 15 amino acids. The CDR3 bases are TGTGCCAGCAGTTATACTAGCGGGGGGGCGGAGACCCAGTACTTC. It encodes CASSYTSGGAETQYF.